This TCR beta chain was sequenced in a study of low-dose radiotherapy and immunotherapy resistance in tumors. Study overall: One day prior to radiation and immunotherapy, intravenous cyclophosphamide at 200 mg/m2 was given, repeated every two weeks.

Primers targeting TRAV and TRBV primed first-strand cDNA, covering alpha and beta chains. For amplifying TCRs, the PCR ran for around 20 cycles with Phusion, which was used together with a constant-region primer and the adapter on the V primers. Isolated mRNA underwent amplification via in vitro transcription. TCRdb reprocessed the reads via MiXCR and lists one record per CDR3 protein. The repertoire holds fewer than 110,000 distinct CDR3 sequences, with less than 25% as singletons. This clonotype was picked up many times. Time point in this sample: after trial treatment. Treatment noted: LDRT plus nivolumab, ipilimumab, low-dose cyclophosphamide and aspirin (RACIN trial). The donors' treatment consisted of nivolumab, ipilimumab, aspirin, low-dose cyclophosphamide and low-dose radiotherapy. This CDR3 is built from 14 residues. The germline CDR1 and CDR2 sequences are MNHEY and SMNVEV (reference sequence). Between the trimmed V and J ends, which lost 1 base and 8 bases, there was a span of 11 bases.

The J gene is TRBJ1-4, the V gene TRBV27; a possible D gene is TRBD1 (6 bases). The sample here was PBMCs, taken after low-dose radiotherapy plus immunotherapy. The receptor's source is a male donor with prostate cancer. The CDR3 region is CASSLYRAGEKLFF. CDR3 coding DNA: TGTGCCAGCAGTTTATACAGGGCCGGGGAAAAACTGTTTTTT.